The following is a T cell receptor (beta chain) sequence with its context. TCRdb's table, derived via immunoSEQ multiplex PCR, lists solely in-frame clones and lacks some. The sample holds more than 70,000 clones, 85% to 90% seen once. The data are from a study of PD-L1 blockade in urothelial cancer. CDR3 size: 17 residues. Germline V gives CDR1 SGHDN, CDR2 FVKESK. V trimming: 1 base; J trimming: 0 bases; junction bases outside the gene matches: 7. Source: PBMCs, taken around atezolizumab (anti-PD-L1) treatment. V usage is TRBV14 and J usage is TRBJ2-3; 7 bases are shared with TRBD1. This TCR came from a man aged 60-69 years with urothelial cancer. The CDR3 region is CASSQGTGWGSTDTQYF. The CDR3, as DNA: TGTGCCAGCAGCCAAGGGACAGGTTGGGGTAGCACAGATACGCAGTATTTT.